These 11 T cell receptor beta chains originate from one sample sequenced in a study of Tregs in tolerant kidney transplant recipients. TCRdb's table, derived via immunoSEQ multiplex PCR, lists solely in-frame clones and lacks some. This repertoire shows about 87,000 clones, 93% found once; its top ten account for 0.46%. The specimen was CD4+ T cells from blood, collected before the transplant. These receptors were collected from a human donor who received a combined kidney and bone marrow transplant.

This clone was seen only once. This sequence joins TRBV7-2 and TRBJ2-7; weak D call: TRBD2 (6 bases). The V gene's germline CDR1 is SGHTA and CDR2 FQGNSA. Trimming stripped 3 bases from V and 1 base from J, with 13 bases between. The CDR3 contains 15 residues. CDR3 in amino acids: CASSLVLALSYEQYF. In nucleotides, the CDR3 is TGTGCCAGCAGCTTGGTCCTAGCGCTATCCTACGAGCAGTACTTC.

The chain uses TRBV6-4 and TRBJ2-6, with TRBD1 matching 8 bases. Unmatched junction bases numbered 5, after V lost 4 bases and J lost 3 bases. Germline CDR1 is MRHNA and CDR2 is SNTAGT. The CDR3 loop spans 16 amino acids. CDR3 region: CASSVDRGFGANVLTF. The CDR3, as DNA: TGTGCCAGCAGTGTAGACAGGGGATTTGGGGCCAACGTCCTGACTTTC.

The chain links TRBV7-9 to TRBJ1-1; tentatively, D is TRBD1 (5 bases). Per germline, CDR1 SEHNR and CDR2 FQNEAQ (reference sequence). V was clipped by 3 bases and J by 1 base, with 9 bases between them. This CDR3 is 14 amino acids long. CDR3 nucleotides: TGTGCCAGCAGCTTCTACGACAGGAACACTGAAGCTTTCTTT. It is translated as CASSFYDRNTEAFF.

In this sample, this clone turned up a few times. V gene TRBV6-6 combines with J gene TRBJ1-1; TRBD1 matches at 7 bases. V lost 8 bases to trimming and J lost 7 bases; unmatched junction nucleotides: 7. Germline V lookup: CDR1 MNHNY, CDR2 SVGAGI (reference sequence). This CDR3 region has 12 residues. CDR3 in amino acids: CASGATGREAFF. CDR3 DNA sequence: TGTGCCAGCGGAGCGACAGGGCGTGAAGCTTTCTTT.

CDR3 bases: TGTGCCAGCAGTTTACTAGCGGGGGGGCCTTTATACGAGCAGTACTTC. Its protein product is CASSLLAGGPLYEQYF. The chain has TRBV2 and TRBJ2-7; 13 bases fit TRBD2. V was clipped by 5 bases and J by 4 bases; unmatched bases: 8. The CDR3 runs to 16 residues. Germline lookup yields CDR1 SNHLY and CDR2 FYNNEI.

The chain links TRBV6-5 to TRBJ2-4; tentatively, D is TRBD1 (5 bases). This CDR3 region has 15 residues. V shed 6 bases and J shed 3 bases, with 15 bases lying between them. Looked up from germline, CDR1 is MNHEY and CDR2 is SVGAGI. The CDR3 loop reads CASSPEGVGKNIQYF. The CDR3 DNA reads TGTGCCAGCAGCCCCGAAGGGGTGGGCAAAAACATTCAGTACTTC.

This chain links TRBV5-4 with TRBJ2-3; 8 bases align to TRBD2. J gave up 3 bases and V 2 bases, and 5 bases lay outside the gene matches. Looked up from germline, CDR1 is SGHNT and CDR2 is YYREEE (reference sequence). The CDR3 totals 15 residues. The CDR3 loop is CASSFGGGRTDTQYF. As DNA, the CDR3 is TGTGCCAGCAGCTTCGGCGGGGGGCGGACAGATACGCAGTATTTT.

The rearrangement uses TRBV5-6 and TRBJ2-3; 11 bases match TRBD2. V lost 2 bases, J lost 0 bases, and 11 bases stayed unmatched. This CDR3 spans 19 amino acids. Germline V CDR1 and CDR2: SGHDT, YYEEEE. The CDR3 DNA reads as TGTGCCAGCAGCTTTACTCTAGCGGGGGGCCTTTCTAGCACAGATACGCAGTATTTT. Translated: CASSFTLAGGLSSTDTQYF.

V gene TRBV5-4 combines with J gene TRBJ2-3; 10 bases line up with TRBD2. The CDR3 contains 15 residues. Germline V gene sequence: CDR1 SGHNT, CDR2 YYREEE (reference sequence). The V and J ends lost 3 bases and 6 bases, in that order; junction bases with no gene match: 7. In DNA form, the CDR3 reads TGTGCCAGCAGCTCGGTGCCTAGCGGGGGTGATACGCAGTATTTT. It is translated as CASSSVPSGGDTQYF.

J is TRBJ1-5 and V is TRBV15; D is possibly TRBD1 (5 bases). The CDR3 loop spans 14 amino acids. The germline V and J ends were trimmed by 0 bases and 4 bases, with 7 bases remaining between them. Looked up from germline, CDR1 is LNHNV and CDR2 is YYDKDF (reference sequence). The CDR3 region is CATSREQGNQPQHF. The CDR3 DNA follows: TGTGCCACCAGCAGAGAGCAGGGTAATCAGCCCCAGCATTTT.

This clone was seen only once. The chain uses TRBV4-3 and TRBJ2-7; a possible D gene is TRBD2 (5 bases). CDR1 is LGHNA, CDR2 YSLEER, per germline. This CDR3 contains 15 residues. V shed 4 bases and J shed 3 bases, with 16 bases lying between them. The CDR3 here is CASSLMTGYYYEQYF. CDR3 sequence (DNA): TGCGCCAGCAGCCTAATGACGGGATATTACTACGAGCAGTACTTC.